The 28 T cell receptor beta chains reported below all come from one sample, sequenced in a study of vaccination and CD4 T cells after COVID-19. The Oncomine TCR Beta short-read assay was applied to DNA of cultured CD4+ T cells. TCRdb ran MiXCR on the PCR reads and lists one entry per CDR3 protein. Of 20,000 or so distinct CDR3 sequences listed, around 50% are singletons. Antigens of these TCRs are unknown. Documented treatment: approximately 9-day PBMC culture with coronavirus spike peptide pools or control peptides (ViraFEST assay). The sequenced material came from CD4+ T cells from blood, cultured in vitro. These receptors were taken from a human donor who had recovered from COVID-19.

The J gene is TRBJ1-1, the V gene TRBV11-2; 8 nucleotides align to TRBD1. The CDR3 contains 13 residues. V lost 5 bases to trimming and J lost 11 bases; unmatched junction nucleotides: 10. Germline V gene lookup returns CDR1 SGHAT and CDR2 FQNNGV. DNA for the CDR3: TGTGCCAGCAGCCCACAGGGGGGTTCGTTCGCTTTCTTT. It codes for CASSPQGGSFAFF.

This clonotype has just one count. The chain links TRBV7-2 to TRBJ2-1, with D perhaps TRBD2 (5 bases). V dropped 6 bases and J dropped 5 bases, with 17 bases sitting between them. The CDR3 has 15 amino acids. The germline V gene encodes CDR1 SGHTA and CDR2 FQGNSA. The CDR3 is CASRRGLDQDNEQFF. The CDR3 bases are TGTGCCAGCAGGAGAGGGCTAGATCAGGACAATGAGCAGTTCTTC.

This clonotype occurred a few times. This chain uses TRBV7-2 with TRBJ1-1; possibly TRBD1 for D (6 bases). The CDR3 is made up of 14 amino acids. CDR1 is SGHTA, CDR2 FQGNSA, per germline. V was clipped by 1 base and J by 5 bases, with 11 bases between them. The CDR3 is CASSLEGGRTEAFF. The DNA of the CDR3 is TGTGCCAGCAGCTTAGAGGGGGGGAGGACTGAAGCTTTCTTT.

This clonotype appeared a single time. The chain couples TRBV29-1 to TRBJ2-1, with no clear D. CDR3 length: 16 amino acids. Trimming took off 1 base at V and 0 bases at J, with 13 bases between the two ends. Germline V gives CDR1 SQVTM, CDR2 ANQGSEA. DNA for the CDR3: TGCAGCGTTGAAGCCCTCCGAGGCGGCTCCTACAATGAGCAGTTCTTC. Amino acid sequence: CSVEALRGGSYNEQFF.

This sequence joins TRBV2 and TRBJ2-5, with 9 positions matching TRBD2. With V trimmed by 8 bases and J by 3 bases, 4 bases remained unmatched. Germline V gene sequence: CDR1 SNHLY, CDR2 FYNNEI. CDR3 size: 13 residues. The CDR3 DNA sequence: TGTGCCAGCGTACCTAGCGGGGAAGAGACCCAGTACTTC. Amino acid sequence: CASVPSGEETQYF.

This chain joins TRBV28 and TRBJ2-7; possibly TRBD1 for D (5 bases). The CDR3 is made up of 13 amino acids. The germline V gene encodes CDR1 MDHEN and CDR2 SYDVKM. The V and J ends lost 4 bases and 5 bases respectively, with 12 bases between them. The CDR3 coding sequence is TGTGCCAGCAGTTCAGGGTTCCCCGACGAGCAGTACTTC. This encodes CASSSGFPDEQYF.

This chain joins TRBV7-9 and TRBJ1-1, with TRBD1 identical over 8 bases. This CDR3 spans 14 amino acids. Germline V gene lookup returns CDR1 SEHNR and CDR2 FQNEAQ (reference sequence). V dropped 4 bases and J dropped 3; count of bases not matched to a gene: 4. The CDR3 DNA sequence: TGTGCCAGCAGCTCAGTGACAGGGGACACTGAAGCTTTCTTT. It is translated as CASSSVTGDTEAFF. The full variable domain, with the rest looked up from reference TRBV7-9 and TRBJ1-1, is DTGVSQNPRHKITKRGQNVTFRCDPISEHNRLYWYRQTLGQGPEFLTYFQNEAQLEKSRLLSDRFSAERPKGSFSTLEIQRTEQGDSAMYLCASSSVTGDTEAFFGQGTRLTVV.

The CDR3 nucleotides read TGTGCCAGCAGCTCCCCGACAGGGGCCGGGGAGCTGTTTTTT. Protein product: CASSSPTGAGELFF. V and J are TRBV7-2 and TRBJ2-2; 8 bases are shared with TRBD1. J gave up 6 bases and V 4 bases, and 4 bases lay outside the gene matches. This CDR3 region has 14 residues. Germline V gives CDR1 SGHTA, CDR2 FQGNSA.

J is TRBJ1-1 and V is TRBV5-1, with TRBD1 matching over 7 bases. CDR3 length: 16 residues. With V trimmed by 4 bases and J by 2 bases, 11 bases remained unmatched. Germline CDR1 is SGHRS and CDR2 is YFSETQ. CDR3 in amino acids: CASSTQTGSPNTEAFF. The CDR3 DNA sequence: TGCGCCAGCAGCACCCAGACAGGGTCCCCAAACACTGAAGCTTTCTTT.

This clonotype was observed once. The gene calls are TRBV11-2 and TRBJ2-7; perhaps D is TRBD1 or TRBD2 (5 bases each). In germline, CDR1 is SGHAT, CDR2 FQNNGV. Trimming took 4 bases from V and 5 from J, leaving 12 bases between them. The CDR3 length is 13 residues. The CDR3 is CASSWDRGHEQYF. CDR3 sequence (DNA): TGTGCCAGCAGCTGGGACCGGGGACACGAGCAGTACTTC.

The chain couples TRBV5-5 to TRBJ1-2, with D tentatively TRBD1 (5 bases). Trimming cost V 3 bases and J 4 bases, with 16 bases left between them. The CDR3 spans 15 residues. Looked up from germline, CDR1 is SGHKS and CDR2 is YYEKEE (reference sequence). The CDR3 nucleotides read TGTGCCAGCAGCTACTCCAGCCAGAGGGGCTATGGCTACACCTTC. It specifies CASSYSSQRGYGYTF.

The sample holds a few counts of this clonotype. The chain couples TRBV10-2 to TRBJ1-2, with D unclear. V lost 0 bases to trimming and J lost 4 bases, with 12 bases between them. There are 15 residues in the CDR3. Germline CDR1 and CDR2: WSHSY and SAAADI. CDR3 residues: CASSESILKGYGYTF. The CDR3 nucleotides read TGCGCCAGCAGTGAGTCGATTTTAAAGGGCTATGGCTACACCTTC.

This clonotype was detected a few times. The chain employs TRBV6-1 and TRBJ1-5, with D possibly being TRBD1 (6 bases). This CDR3 has 16 residues. V was cut by 6 bases and J by 1 base, with 16 bases left in between. CDR1 is MNHNS and CDR2 is SASEGT in the germline V gene. The CDR3 is CASRDSRRGSNQPQHF. The CDR3 region has the DNA TGTGCCAGCAGGGACAGTCGGCGCGGAAGCAATCAGCCCCAGCATTTT.

V is TRBV5-4 and J is TRBJ2-7; 7 bases line up with TRBD1. Germline CDR1 and CDR2: SGHNT and YYREEE (reference sequence). CDR3 length equals 14 residues. Trimming cost V 4 bases and J 4 bases; bases outside gene matches: 8. CDR3 sequence: CASSTWDRKYEQYF. In DNA, the CDR3 is TGTGCCAGCAGCACGTGGGACAGAAAATACGAGCAGTACTTC. Together with reference TRBV5-4 and TRBJ2-7, the CDR3 gives the full variable domain: ETGVTQSPTHLIKTRGQQVTLRCSSQSGHNTVSWYQQALGQGPQFIFQYYREEENGRGNFPPRFSGLQFPNYSSELNVNALELDDSALYLCASSTWDRKYEQYFGPGTRLTVT.

This clonotype was seen only a few times. The chain is built from TRBV20-1 and TRBJ1-6; TRBD1 is a possible D gene (6 bases). V lost 2 bases, J lost 8 bases, and 13 bases lay in between. CDR1 is DFQATT, CDR2 SNEGSKA, per germline (reference sequence). The length of the CDR3 is 14 residues. The CDR3 DNA is TGCAGTGCTAGAACGGGGGCTGTTGATTCACCCCTCCACTTT. This translates into CSARTGAVDSPLHF.

This clonotype was picked up one time. V and J are TRBV28 and TRBJ1-5, with D tentatively TRBD1 (6 bases). Trimming took 6 bases from V and 4 from J, leaving 16 bases between them. This CDR3 is built from 15 residues. Germline loops: CDR1 MDHEN, CDR2 SYDVKM. This chain's CDR3 is CASRILGQNNQPQHF. CDR3 in DNA: TGTGCCAGCAGGATTCTCGGACAGAATAATCAGCCCCAGCATTTT.

Judged by abundance, this clonotype is medium-sized (0.01 to 0.1%). The rearrangement joins TRBV20-1 to TRBJ2-3, with 10 bases that match TRBD2. Trimming cost V 7 bases and J 4 bases; bases outside gene matches: 8. The CDR3 has 14 amino acids. Germline assignment: CDR1 DFQATT and CDR2 SNEGSKA (reference sequence). The CDR3 DNA reads as TGCAGTGTCGAGGTAGCGGGAGGCCCAGATACGCAGTATTTT. Protein: CSVEVAGGPDTQYF.

There are a few counts of this clonotype. The rearrangement joins TRBV19 to TRBJ1-1; D remains unclear. With 5 bases removed from V and 0 bases from J, the gap between germline ends came to 16 bases. Germline-derived CDR1 and CDR2 are LNHDA and SQIVND (reference sequence). CDR3 size: 16 residues. The CDR3 is CASSPTFTQMNTEAFF. CDR3 in DNA: TGTGCCAGTAGTCCAACCTTCACCCAAATGAACACTGAAGCTTTCTTT.

The CDR3: CATRGTTDTQYF. CDR3 DNA: TGTGCCACCAGGGGAACCACAGATACGCAGTATTTT. This chain joins TRBV24-1 and TRBJ2-3; no clear D. Germline V CDR1 and CDR2: KGHDR, SFDVKD. The CDR3 is 12 residues long. Trimming removed 7 bases from V and 2 bases from J, with 6 bases in between.

In this sample, this clonotype turned up a few times. The gene calls are TRBV6-2 or TRBV6-3 and TRBJ1-1; D gene uncertain. V lost 8 bases and J lost 2, with 3 bases in between. Looked up from germline, CDR1 is MNHEY and CDR2 is SVGEGT. The CDR3 contains 10 residues. CDR3: CASGNTEAFF. The CDR3 region has the DNA TGTGCCAGCGGAAACACTGAAGCTTTCTTT.

The chain joins TRBV6-2 or TRBV6-3 to TRBJ1-6; 8 bases are shared with TRBD1. The CDR3 is 16 residues long. V gave up 5 bases and J gave up 9 bases; unmatched junction bases: 12. Germline V gene data show CDR1 as MNHEY and CDR2 as SVGEGT. The CDR3 reads CASSPGTGDVGSPLHF. Here the CDR3 DNA reads TGTGCCAGCAGTCCCGGGACAGGTGATGTTGGTTCACCCCTCCACTTT.

In this sample, this clonotype turned up a few times. The chain combines TRBV27 with TRBJ1-1; a possible D gene is TRBD1 (5 bases). The germline V and J ends were trimmed by 6 bases and 5 bases, with 16 bases remaining between them. This CDR3 comprises 14 residues. CDR1 is MNHEY and CDR2 is SMNVEV in the germline V gene (reference sequence). Here the CDR3 reads CASRFKGLHTEAFF. In DNA, the CDR3 is TGTGCCAGCAGGTTTAAGGGGTTGCATACTGAAGCTTTCTTT.

The rearrangement links TRBV14 to TRBJ2-7; D gene ambiguous. This CDR3 has 14 residues. V was cut by 4 bases and J by 1 base, with 11 bases left in between. The germline CDR1 and CDR2 sequences are SGHDN and FVKESK. The CDR3, as DNA: TGTGCCAGCAGCCCCTTAGGGCCTTCCTACGAGCAGTACTTC. This sequence encodes CASSPLGPSYEQYF.

The chain recombines TRBV11-2 with TRBJ2-2, with 9 bases aligning to TRBD2. CDR1 is SGHAT, CDR2 FQNNGV, per germline. Trimming at V came to 2 bases and at J to 5 bases, leaving 6 bases not matched to a gene. CDR3 length equals 16 residues. The CDR3 region has the DNA TGTGCCAGCAGCTTATCTCTAGCGGGAAGGACCGGGGAGCTGTTTTTT. It encodes CASSLSLAGRTGELFF.

There are a few counts of this clonotype. The chain couples TRBV10-1 to TRBJ1-1; D not certain. This CDR3 is 12 amino acids long. Germline-derived CDR1 and CDR2 are WNHNN and SYGVQD (reference sequence). Trimming shortened V by 0 bases and J by 11 bases, and 10 bases separated the two germline ends. The CDR3 sequence: CASSESRIAAFF. In nucleotides, the CDR3 is TGCGCCAGCAGTGAGTCGCGGATAGCGGCTTTCTTT.

The V call is TRBV5-1, the J call TRBJ2-7; D is ambiguous. Trimming stripped 2 bases from V and 1 base from J, with 10 bases between. This CDR3 has 14 amino acids. The germline V gene encodes CDR1 SGHRS and CDR2 YFSETQ. The CDR3 nucleotides are TGCGCCAGCAGCTTCTCGGGCGTTTCCTACGAGCAGTACTTC. This encodes CASSFSGVSYEQYF.

The chain joins TRBV6-5 to TRBJ2-7; 7 bases fit TRBD2. Germline CDR1 MNHEY, CDR2 SVGAGI. The CDR3 has 16 residues. J lost 2 bases, V lost 2 bases, and 9 bases had no gene match. CDR3 in amino acids: CASSYPPAGDTYEQYF. The CDR3 region has the DNA TGTGCCAGCAGTTACCCCCCCGCGGGAGATACCTACGAGCAGTACTTC.

This clonotype was seen more than once but under ten times. The CDR3 here is CASSKATNRNLNYGYTF. The CDR3 coding sequence is TGTGCCAGCAGTAAGGCGACCAATAGGAACCTAAACTATGGCTACACCTTC. This chain connects TRBV6-1 to TRBJ1-2; D is unresolved. V lost 5 bases, J lost 2 bases, and 21 bases lay in between. CDR3 length: 17 residues. The germline gives CDR1 MNHNS, CDR2 SASEGT.